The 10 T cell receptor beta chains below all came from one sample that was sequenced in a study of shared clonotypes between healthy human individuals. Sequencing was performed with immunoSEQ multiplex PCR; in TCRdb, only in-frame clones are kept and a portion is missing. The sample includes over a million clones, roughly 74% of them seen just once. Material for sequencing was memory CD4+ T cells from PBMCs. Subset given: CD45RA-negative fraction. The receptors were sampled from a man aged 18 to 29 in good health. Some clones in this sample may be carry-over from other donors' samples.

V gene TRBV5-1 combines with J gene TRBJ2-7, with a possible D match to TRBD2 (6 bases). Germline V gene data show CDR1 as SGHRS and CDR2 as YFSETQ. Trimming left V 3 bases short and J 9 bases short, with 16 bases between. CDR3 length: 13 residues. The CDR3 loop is CASSYGGEIGQYF. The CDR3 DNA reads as TGCGCCAGCAGCTATGGCGGGGAGATCGGGCAGTACTTC.

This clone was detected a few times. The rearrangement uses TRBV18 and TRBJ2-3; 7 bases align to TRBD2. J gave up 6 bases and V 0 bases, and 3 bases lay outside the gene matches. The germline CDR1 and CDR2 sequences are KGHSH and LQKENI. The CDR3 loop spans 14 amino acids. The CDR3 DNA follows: TGTGCCAGCTCACCACCGGGACTAATGGATACGCAGTATTTT. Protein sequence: CASSPPGLMDTQYF. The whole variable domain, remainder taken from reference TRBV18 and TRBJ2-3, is NAGVMQNPRHLVRRRGQEARLRCSPMKGHSHVYWYRQLPEEGLKFMVYLQKENIIDESGMPKERFSAEFPKEGPSILRIQQVVRGDSAAYFCASSPPGLMDTQYFGPGTRLTVL.

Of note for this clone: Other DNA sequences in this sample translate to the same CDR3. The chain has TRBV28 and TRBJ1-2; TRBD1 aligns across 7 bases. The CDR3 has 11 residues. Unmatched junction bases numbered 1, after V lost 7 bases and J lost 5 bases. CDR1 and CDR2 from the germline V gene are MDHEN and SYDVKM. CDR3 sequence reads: CASNRGYGYTF. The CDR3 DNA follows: TGTGCCAGCAACAGGGGTTATGGCTACACCTTC.

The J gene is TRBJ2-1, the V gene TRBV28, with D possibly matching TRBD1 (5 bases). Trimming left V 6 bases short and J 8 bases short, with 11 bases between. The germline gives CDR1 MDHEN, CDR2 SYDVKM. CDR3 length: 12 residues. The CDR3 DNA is TGTGCCAGCAGGGAATTGGGGCATGAGCAGTTCTTC. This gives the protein CASRELGHEQFF. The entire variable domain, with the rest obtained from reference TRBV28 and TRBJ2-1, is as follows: DVKVTQSSRYLVKRTGEKVFLECVQDMDHENMFWYRQDPGLGLRLIYFSYDVKMKEKGDIPEGYSVSREKKERFSLILESASTNQTSMYLCASRELGHEQFFGPGTRLTVL.

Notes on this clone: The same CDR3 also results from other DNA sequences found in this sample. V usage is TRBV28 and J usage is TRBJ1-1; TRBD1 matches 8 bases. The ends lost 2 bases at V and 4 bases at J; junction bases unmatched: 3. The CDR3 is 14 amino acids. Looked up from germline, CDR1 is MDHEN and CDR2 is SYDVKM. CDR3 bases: TGTGCCAGCAGTTTAGTACAGGGGGTCACTGAAGCTTTCTTT. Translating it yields CASSLVQGVTEAFF.

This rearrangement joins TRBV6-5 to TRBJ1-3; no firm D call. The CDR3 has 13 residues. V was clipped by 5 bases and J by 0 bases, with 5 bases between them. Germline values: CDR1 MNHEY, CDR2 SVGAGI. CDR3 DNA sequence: TGTGCCAGCAGTACAGCCTCTGGAAACACCATATATTTT. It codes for CASSTASGNTIYF.

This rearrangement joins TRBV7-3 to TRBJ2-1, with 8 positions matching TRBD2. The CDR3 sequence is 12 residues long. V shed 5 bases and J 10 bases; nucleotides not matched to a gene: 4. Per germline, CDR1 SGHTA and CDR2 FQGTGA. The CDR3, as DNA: TGTGCCAGCAGCCCCGAGCGGGGGGAGCAGTTCTTC. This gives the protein CASSPERGEQFF.

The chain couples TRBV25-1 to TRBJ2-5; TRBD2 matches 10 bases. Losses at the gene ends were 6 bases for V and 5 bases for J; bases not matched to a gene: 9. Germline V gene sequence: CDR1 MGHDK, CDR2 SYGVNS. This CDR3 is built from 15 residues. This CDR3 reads CASRQREGSGETQYF. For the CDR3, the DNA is TGTGCCAGCAGACAGCGGGAGGGTAGTGGGGAGACCCAGTACTTC.

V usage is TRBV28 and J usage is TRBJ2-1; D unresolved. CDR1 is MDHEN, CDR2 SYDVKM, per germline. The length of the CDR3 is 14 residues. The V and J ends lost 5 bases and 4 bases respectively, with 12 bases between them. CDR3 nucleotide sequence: TGTGCCAGCAGTCAGCAGCCGACATACAATGAGCAGTTCTTC. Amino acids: CASSQQPTYNEQFF.

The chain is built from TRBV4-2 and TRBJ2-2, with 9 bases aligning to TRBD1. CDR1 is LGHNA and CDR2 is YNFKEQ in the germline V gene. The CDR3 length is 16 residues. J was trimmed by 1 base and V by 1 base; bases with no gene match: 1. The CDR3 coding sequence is TGTGCCAGCAGCCAAGTGGGACAGGGGAACACCGGGGAGCTGTTTTTT. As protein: CASSQVGQGNTGELFF.